The sequence of this T cell receptor beta chain was determined in a study of blood T cell repertoires in COVID-19. The wider study: Spain, Italy and the United States supplied samples that represented acute and convalescent COVID-19. From T cells, B-cell-depleted T cells, or PBMCs came the material, which was cDNA or gDNA.

Sequenced by immunoSEQ multiplex PCR; TCRdb stores in-frame clones only, minus some. Of some 52,000 clones in the sample, under 90% were seen once. The CDR3 runs 16 residues. V lost 3 bases, J lost 0 bases, and 6 bases stayed unmatched. CDR1 and CDR2 (germline): SGHRS, YFSETQ. The TCR sequence derives from a human donor in a cohort sampled during active COVID-19. The chain is built from TRBV5-1 and TRBJ2-1; TRBD2 aligns across 7 bases. The sequenced sample was peripheral blood. DNA of the CDR3: TGCGCCAGCAGCTCTAGCGGTCTGAGCTCCTACAATGAGCAGTTCTTC. This gives the protein CASSSSGLSSYNEQFF.